Below, 14 T cell receptor beta chains from the same sample are listed, as sequenced in a study of technical replicates of blood from several donors. TCRdb keeps only in-frame clones here, not all; method: immunoSEQ multiplex PCR. Among about 44,000 clones listed, about 96% were seen once. The material sequenced was T cells isolated from PBMCs. The receptors were gathered from a human donor in good health.

The chain joins TRBV30 to TRBJ2-3; 7 bases are a match to TRBD2. This CDR3 contains 15 residues. With 4 bases clipped from V and 3 bases from J, the junction kept 10 bases outside the gene matches. CDR1 and CDR2 (germline): GTSNPN, SVGIG (reference sequence). This CDR3 reads CAWNSIGRGTDTQYF. The CDR3 DNA reads TGTGCCTGGAATTCAATAGGGAGGGGTACAGATACGCAGTATTTT.

V usage is TRBV9 and J usage is TRBJ1-4; unclear D gene. V was shortened by 0 bases and J by 8 bases, with 11 bases between the two germline ends. CDR1 and CDR2 (germline): SGDLS, YYNGEE. The CDR3 is made up of 14 amino acids. The chain's CDR3 is CASSVDGDREKLFF. DNA for the CDR3: TGTGCCAGCAGCGTAGACGGAGATAGGGAAAAACTGTTTTTT.

The chain has TRBV2 and TRBJ1-2; TRBD1 might be the D (6 bases). Germline V lookup: CDR1 SNHLY, CDR2 FYNNEI. The CDR3 is 13 residues long. Trimming took 5 bases from V and 3 from J, leaving 10 bases between them. The CDR3 here is CASSTRQDYGYTF. The CDR3 coding sequence is TGTGCCAGCAGTACTAGACAGGACTATGGCTACACCTTC. Full variable domain (missing parts from reference TRBV2 and TRBJ1-2): EPEVTQTPSHQVTQMGQEVILRCVPISNHLYFYWYRQILGQKVEFLVSFYNNEISEKSEIFDDQFSVERPDGSNFTLKIRSTKLEDSAMYFCASSTRQDYGYTFGSGTRLTVV.

This clone was found once. This chain uses TRBV19 with TRBJ1-1; D ambiguous. CDR3 length: 14 amino acids. V lost 2 bases, J lost 1 base, and 8 bases lay in between. CDR1 and CDR2 (germline): LNHDA, SQIVND (reference sequence). The CDR3 sequence is CASSIWASNTEAFF. As DNA, the CDR3 is TGTGCCAGTAGTATATGGGCGTCGAACACTGAAGCTTTCTTT.

The chain combines TRBV10-3 with TRBJ2-1, with TRBD2 matching over 13 bases. The CDR3 contains 14 residues. Germline loops: CDR1 ENHRY, CDR2 SYGVKD. V was pared by 4 bases and J by 7 bases, with 1 base of the junction left unmatched. The CDR3, as DNA: TGTGCCATCAGTGGGACTAGCGGGAGTAATGAGCAGTTCTTC. This codes for CAISGTSGSNEQFF.

This clone was observed a single time. This chain connects TRBV5-1 to TRBJ2-5; D is perhaps TRBD1 (5 bases). V dropped 1 base and J dropped 4 bases, with 11 bases sitting between them. From germline, CDR1 is SGHRS and CDR2 YFSETQ. The CDR3 extends over 14 amino acids. CDR3 sequence: CASSLISQGETQYF. The CDR3 nucleotides are TGCGCCAGCAGCTTGATTTCGCAGGGAGAGACCCAGTACTTC.

The chain joins TRBV5-1 to TRBJ2-7; 11 bases align to TRBD2. The CDR3 length is 16 residues. V trimming: 1 base; J trimming: 2 bases; junction bases outside the gene matches: 5. The germline V gene has CDR1 SGHRS and CDR2 YFSETQ. The CDR3 loop is CASSLTLAGGAYEQYF. The CDR3 DNA reads as TGCGCCAGCAGCTTGACCCTAGCGGGAGGTGCCTACGAGCAGTACTTC.

Concerning this clone: Other nucleotide sequences in the sample specify the same CDR3. The gene calls are TRBV28 and TRBJ2-5; D not certain. The CDR3 extends over 13 amino acids. Per germline, CDR1 MDHEN and CDR2 SYDVKM. The V end lost 4 bases, the J end lost 4 bases, and 10 bases lay between the germline ends. DNA for the CDR3: TGTGCCAGCAGTTCGAGGCTGGCAGAGACCCAGTACTTC. This encodes CASSSRLAETQYF.

The V gene is TRBV10-3, the J gene TRBJ1-1; TRBD1 is a possible D gene (6 bases). Germline assignment: CDR1 ENHRY and CDR2 SYGVKD. Trimming stripped 0 bases from V and 1 base from J, with 9 bases between. The CDR3 is 15 amino acids. CDR3 nucleotides: TGTGCCATCAGTGAGTCTGGGGGCGAGAACACTGAAGCTTTCTTT. Protein product: CAISESGGENTEAFF.

This sequence joins TRBV19 and TRBJ1-5, with TRBD1 matching over 8 bases. The CDR3 sequence is 15 residues long. With V trimmed by 6 bases and J by 5 bases, 9 bases remained unmatched. Germline lookup yields CDR1 LNHDA and CDR2 SQIVND (reference sequence). CDR3 DNA sequence: TGTGCCAGTAGAAGGGACAGGTGGGGAGATCAGCCCCAGCATTTT. Amino acids: CASRRDRWGDQPQHF.

The CDR3 protein is CASSQDPSAFRQPQHF. The CDR3 nucleotides are TGTGCCAGCAGCCAAGATCCCTCCGCGTTCAGGCAGCCCCAGCATTTT. The rearrangement links TRBV4-2 to TRBJ1-5; the D is unclear. Germline loops: CDR1 LGHNA, CDR2 YNFKEQ. The CDR3 contains 16 residues. Trimming left V 0 bases short and J 7 bases short, with 16 bases between.

J is TRBJ2-5 and V is TRBV19; 11 bases line up with TRBD2. Germline V lookup: CDR1 LNHDA, CDR2 SQIVND (reference sequence). Trimming removed 5 bases from V and 2 bases from J; junction bases left unmatched: 4. This CDR3 region has 15 residues. CDR3 sequence reads: CASSPTSGIQETQYF. CDR3 bases: TGTGCCAGTAGTCCGACTAGCGGGATTCAAGAGACCCAGTACTTC.

The chain is built from TRBV4-3 and TRBJ2-6; the D gene is possibly TRBD2 (5 bases). This CDR3 comprises 16 residues. CDR1 and CDR2 from the germline V gene are LGHNA and YSLEER. Trimming cost V 4 bases and J 6 bases, with 16 bases left between them. As DNA, the CDR3 is TGCGCCAGCAGCCCTCTCACCGCCGGGGAGGCCAACGTCCTGACTTTC. It encodes CASSPLTAGEANVLTF.

This chain links TRBV25-1 with TRBJ1-1; possibly TRBD1 for D (5 bases). The CDR3 is 13 residues long. The V end was cut by 4 bases, the J end by 4 bases, with 10 bases between. CDR1 and CDR2 (germline): MGHDK, SYGVNS. The CDR3 nucleotides read TGTGCCAGCAGTGGGGACTTACGCACTGAAGCTTTCTTT. This translates into CASSGDLRTEAFF.